The rows below give T cell receptor beta chains drawn from one sample of a study of blood T cell repertoires in COVID-19. Here immunoSEQ multiplex PCR was the method, and the copy in TCRdb shows in-frame clones only, minus some. The sample lists more than 150,000 clones, over 75% seen once, with 9.8% in the top ten. The source material was peripheral blood. The receptors here all came from a woman older than 75 with acute or convalescent COVID-19. CDR3s include the opening cysteine and the closing phenylalanine or tryptophan. Each record gives: CDR3 length, D gene, V gene, CDR3 protein. A D gene is named only where the DNA matches it firmly.

len: 14
d_gene: TRBD1
v_gene: TRBV6-5
CDR3aa: CASSPQGPQDEQYF

len: 17
d_gene: TRBD1
v_gene: TRBV5-5
CDR3aa: CASSPGQGASGANVLTF

len: 17
d_gene: TRBD1
v_gene: TRBV14
CDR3aa: CASSDRGLIGTNEKLFF

len: 14
d_gene: -
v_gene: TRBV4-3
CDR3aa: CASSQDEVGSPLHF

len: 13
d_gene: -
v_gene: TRBV3-1/TRBV3-2
CDR3aa: CASSSGTYRELFF

len: 15
d_gene: -
v_gene: TRBV6-6
CDR3aa: CASSLRLSSSYEQYF

len: 15
d_gene: -
v_gene: TRBV7-9
CDR3aa: CASSLGYRAVEKLFF

len: 14
d_gene: TRBD2
v_gene: TRBV24-1
CDR3aa: CATSDPSGTDTQYF

len: 14
d_gene: -
v_gene: TRBV2
CDR3aa: CASSARGWGDTQYF

len: 16
d_gene: TRBD2
v_gene: TRBV11-3
CDR3aa: CASSSPSGGAGYEQYF

len: 15
d_gene: -
v_gene: TRBV6-5
CDR3aa: CASSTSGVNTGELFF

len: 13
d_gene: -
v_gene: TRBV4-2
CDR3aa: CASSQDNPGAAFF

len: 18
d_gene: -
v_gene: TRBV4-1
CDR3aa: CASSPTSTLASSYNEQFF

len: 16
d_gene: -
v_gene: TRBV21-1
CDR3aa: CASSRTLTGKGYGYTF

len: 15
d_gene: -
v_gene: TRBV5-4
CDR3aa: CASSLGQGGAGELFF

len: 15
d_gene: TRBD1
v_gene: TRBV6-5
CDR3aa: CASSYRDRVVSPLHF

len: 14
d_gene: -
v_gene: TRBV19
CDR3aa: CASGQRVSGQPQHF

len: 17
d_gene: TRBD2
v_gene: TRBV5-4
CDR3aa: CASSLGGGLALYNEQFF

len: 14
d_gene: TRBD1
v_gene: TRBV18
CDR3aa: CASSPDRGVTEAFF

len: 17
d_gene: -
v_gene: TRBV7-8
CDR3aa: CASSPHWGGYSNQPQHF

len: 16
d_gene: TRBD2
v_gene: TRBV9
CDR3aa: CASSTRLAGGTDTQYF

len: 13
d_gene: TRBD2
v_gene: TRBV30
CDR3aa: CAWNSGGADTQYF

len: 16
d_gene: TRBD1
v_gene: TRBV6-1
CDR3aa: CASSETSAGQADEQYF

len: 15
d_gene: -
v_gene: TRBV3-1/TRBV3-2
CDR3aa: CASSPGAGNDQPQHF

len: 13
d_gene: -
v_gene: TRBV12-3/TRBV12-4
CDR3aa: CASSHGGAETQYF

len: 16
d_gene: TRBD2
v_gene: TRBV4-1
CDR3aa: CASSPRRTSGNNEQFF

len: 13
d_gene: -
v_gene: TRBV27
CDR3aa: CASRGRGREKLFF

len: 15
d_gene: -
v_gene: TRBV21-1
CDR3aa: CASSKEKDKEDTQYF

len: 16
d_gene: TRBD1
v_gene: TRBV6-5
CDR3aa: CASSFGTALHSSPLHF

len: 16
d_gene: TRBD1
v_gene: TRBV18
CDR3aa: CASSPRGTVNNQPQHF

len: 10
d_gene: -
v_gene: TRBV3-1/TRBV3-2
CDR3aa: CATSEETQYF